This TCR beta chain was found in a study of T cells in Graves' hyperthyroidism and ophthalmopathy. Regions amplified from RNA transcripts were the TCR beta CDR3 regions. The study used the HTBI primer set for a first-round RT-PCR of the TCR CDR3. MiXCR, applied by TCRdb to the multiplex PCR reads, yields one record per CDR3 protein. Among approximately 690,000 distinct CDR3 sequences listed, roughly 15% were seen once. The sequenced sample consisted of blood. The receptor's source is a woman aged 45-65 years with Graves' ophthalmopathy.

The chain's CDR3 is CASSNDAGAFYNEQFF. DNA of the CDR3: TGTGCCAGCAGCAACGACGCGGGAGCGTTTTACAATGAGCAGTTCTTC. This sequence joins TRBV14 and TRBJ2-1; the match to TRBD2 covers 7 bases. The CDR3 spans 16 residues. Germline loops: CDR1 SGHDN, CDR2 FVKESK. V was pared by 5 bases and J by 4 bases, with 11 bases of the junction left unmatched.